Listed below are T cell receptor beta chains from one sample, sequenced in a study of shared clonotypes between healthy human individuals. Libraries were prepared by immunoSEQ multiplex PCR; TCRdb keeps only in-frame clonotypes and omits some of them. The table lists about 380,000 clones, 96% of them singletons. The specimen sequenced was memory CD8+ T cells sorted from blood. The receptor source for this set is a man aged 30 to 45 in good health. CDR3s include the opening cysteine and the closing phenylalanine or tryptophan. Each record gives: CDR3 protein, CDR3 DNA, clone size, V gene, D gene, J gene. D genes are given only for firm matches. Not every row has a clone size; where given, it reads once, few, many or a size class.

cdr3_aa: CASMLAGYFGSYNEQFF
cdr3_nt: TGTGCCAGCATGCTAGCCGGGTATTTTGGGTCCTACAATGAGCAGTTCTTC
clone_size: NA
v_call: TRBV27
d_call: NA
j_call: TRBJ2-1

cdr3_aa: CASSLVPTGIYNEQFF
cdr3_nt: TGTGCTAGCAGCTTAGTTCCGACAGGTATTTACAATGAGCAGTTCTTC
clone_size: few
v_call: TRBV7-7
d_call: NA
j_call: TRBJ2-1

cdr3_aa: CASSRLAGAPDTQYF
cdr3_nt: TGTGCCAGCAGTAGACTAGCGGGAGCCCCAGATACGCAGTATTTT
clone_size: NA
v_call: TRBV6-1
d_call: TRBD2
j_call: TRBJ2-3

cdr3_aa: CASNIAGVIVETQYF
cdr3_nt: TGTGCCAGCAACATAGCGGGAGTCATTGTGGAGACCCAGTACTTC
clone_size: NA
v_call: TRBV7-3
d_call: TRBD2
j_call: TRBJ2-5

cdr3_aa: CASSWISFDYGYTF
cdr3_nt: TGTGCCAGCTCTTGGATCTCCTTTGACTATGGCTACACCTTC
clone_size: NA
v_call: TRBV6-6
d_call: NA
j_call: TRBJ1-2

cdr3_aa: CASSGLAGTEQYF
cdr3_nt: TGTGCCAGCAGTGGGCTAGCGGGAACCGAGCAGTACTTC
clone_size: NA
v_call: TRBV6-5
d_call: TRBD2
j_call: TRBJ2-7

cdr3_aa: CASSPVSSGGYEQYF
cdr3_nt: TGTGCCAGCTCACCGGTTTCTAGCGGGGGGTACGAGCAGTACTTC
clone_size: NA
v_call: TRBV18
d_call: TRBD2
j_call: TRBJ2-7

cdr3_aa: CASSGYEQYF
cdr3_nt: TGTGCCAGCAGTGGGTACGAGCAGTACTTC
clone_size: few
v_call: TRBV2
d_call: NA
j_call: TRBJ2-7

cdr3_aa: CASSPYGAIYGYTF
cdr3_nt: TGTGCCAGCAGTCCCTACGGGGCAATCTATGGCTACACCTTC
clone_size: NA
v_call: TRBV6-5
d_call: NA
j_call: TRBJ1-2

cdr3_aa: CASSLGLAGTYEQYF
cdr3_nt: TGTGCCAGCAGCTTAGGGCTAGCGGGTACCTACGAGCAGTACTTC
clone_size: NA
v_call: TRBV7-9
d_call: TRBD2
j_call: TRBJ2-7

cdr3_aa: CASSLAGTSGNWGETQYF
cdr3_nt: TGTGCCAGCAGCTTGGCGGGGACTAGCGGGAATTGGGGGGAGACCCAGTACTTC
clone_size: NA
v_call: TRBV5-6
d_call: TRBD2
j_call: TRBJ2-5

cdr3_aa: CASSETYEQYF
cdr3_nt: TGTGCCAGCAGTGAAACATACGAGCAGTACTTC
clone_size: NA
v_call: TRBV6-1
d_call: NA
j_call: TRBJ2-7

cdr3_aa: CAWIGTSGRFGGELFF
cdr3_nt: TGTGCCTGGATTGGGACTAGCGGGAGATTCGGCGGGGAGCTGTTTTTT
clone_size: NA
v_call: TRBV30
d_call: TRBD2
j_call: TRBJ2-2

cdr3_aa: CSVKGGSYEQYF
cdr3_nt: TGCAGCGTTAAGGGGGGATCCTACGAGCAGTACTTC
clone_size: NA
v_call: TRBV29-1
d_call: NA
j_call: TRBJ2-7

cdr3_aa: CASSFAVAGEQYF
cdr3_nt: TGTGCCAGCAGTTTCGCGGTGGCGGGCGAGCAGTACTTC
clone_size: NA
v_call: TRBV28
d_call: NA
j_call: TRBJ2-7

cdr3_aa: CASSLQTNYGYTF
cdr3_nt: TGTGCCAGCAGCTTACAGACAAACTATGGCTACACCTTC
clone_size: NA
v_call: TRBV28
d_call: NA
j_call: TRBJ1-2

cdr3_aa: CASSLEGRGRYEQYF
cdr3_nt: TGTGCCAGCAGCTTGGAGGGGAGGGGCCGGTACGAGCAGTACTTC
clone_size: NA
v_call: TRBV5-6
d_call: TRBD2
j_call: TRBJ2-7

cdr3_aa: CASTLAGGAETQYF
cdr3_nt: TGTGCCAGCACCCTAGCGGGAGGGGCGGAGACCCAGTACTTC
clone_size: NA
v_call: TRBV6-6
d_call: TRBD2
j_call: TRBJ2-5

cdr3_aa: CASSLEGYQPQHF
cdr3_nt: TGTGCCAGCAGCTTAGAGGGATATCAGCCCCAGCATTTT
clone_size: NA
v_call: TRBV11-2
d_call: NA
j_call: TRBJ1-5

cdr3_aa: CAWGQGTGGTDTQYF
cdr3_nt: TGTGCCTGGGGTCAAGGGACAGGGGGCACAGATACGCAGTATTTT
clone_size: NA
v_call: TRBV30
d_call: TRBD1
j_call: TRBJ2-3

cdr3_aa: CASSEGTGGSYEQYF
cdr3_nt: TGTGCCAGCAGTGAAGGGACAGGGGGCTCCTACGAGCAGTACTTC
clone_size: NA
v_call: TRBV6-1
d_call: TRBD1
j_call: TRBJ2-7

cdr3_aa: CASSTQGQYF
cdr3_nt: TGTGCCAGCAGTACACAGGGGCAGTACTTC
clone_size: NA
v_call: TRBV27
d_call: NA
j_call: TRBJ2-7

cdr3_aa: CASSLADGSYEQYF
cdr3_nt: TGCGCCAGCAGCTTGGCTGACGGGAGCTACGAGCAGTACTTC
clone_size: NA
v_call: TRBV5-1
d_call: NA
j_call: TRBJ2-7

cdr3_aa: CASSLVGNEQFF
cdr3_nt: TGTGCCAGCAGTTTAGTAGGCAATGAGCAGTTCTTC
clone_size: NA
v_call: TRBV28
d_call: NA
j_call: TRBJ2-1

cdr3_aa: CASSWGSGAGYTF
cdr3_nt: TGTGCCAGCAGTTGGGGGAGCGGGGCTGGCTACACCTTC
clone_size: NA
v_call: TRBV28
d_call: NA
j_call: TRBJ1-2

cdr3_aa: CAISGTDNQPQHF
cdr3_nt: TGTGCCATCAGTGGGACAGACAATCAGCCCCAGCATTTT
clone_size: NA
v_call: TRBV10-3
d_call: NA
j_call: TRBJ1-5